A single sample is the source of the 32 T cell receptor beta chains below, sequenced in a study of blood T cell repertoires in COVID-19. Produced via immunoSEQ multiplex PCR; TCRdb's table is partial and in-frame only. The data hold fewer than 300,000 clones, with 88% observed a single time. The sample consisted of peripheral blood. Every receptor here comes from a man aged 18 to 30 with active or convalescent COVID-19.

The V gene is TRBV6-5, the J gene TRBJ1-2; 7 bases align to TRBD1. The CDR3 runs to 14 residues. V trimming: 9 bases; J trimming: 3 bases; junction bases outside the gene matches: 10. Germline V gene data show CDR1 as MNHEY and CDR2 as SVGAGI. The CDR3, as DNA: TGTGCCAGTCACAGGGGCGTCCCTGACTATGGCTACACCTTC. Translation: CASHRGVPDYGYTF.

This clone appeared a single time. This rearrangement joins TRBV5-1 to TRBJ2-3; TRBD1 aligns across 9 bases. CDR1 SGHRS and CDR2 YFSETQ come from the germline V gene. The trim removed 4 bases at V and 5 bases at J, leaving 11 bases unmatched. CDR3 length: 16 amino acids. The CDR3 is CASSQWMGQGGDTQYF. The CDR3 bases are TGCGCCAGCAGCCAATGGATGGGACAGGGAGGAGATACGCAGTATTTT. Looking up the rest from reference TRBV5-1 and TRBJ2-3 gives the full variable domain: KAGVTQTPRYLIKTRGQQVTLSCSPISGHRSVSWYQQTPGQGLQFLFEYFSETQRNKGNFPGRFSGRQFSNSRSEMNVSTLELGDSALYLCASSQWMGQGGDTQYFGPGTRLTVL.

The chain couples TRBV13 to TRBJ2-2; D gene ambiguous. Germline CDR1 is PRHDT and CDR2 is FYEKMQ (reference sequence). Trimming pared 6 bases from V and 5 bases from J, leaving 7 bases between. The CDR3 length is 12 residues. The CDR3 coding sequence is TGTGCCAGCAGTTTCTATACCGGGGAGCTGTTTTTT. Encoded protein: CASSFYTGELFF.

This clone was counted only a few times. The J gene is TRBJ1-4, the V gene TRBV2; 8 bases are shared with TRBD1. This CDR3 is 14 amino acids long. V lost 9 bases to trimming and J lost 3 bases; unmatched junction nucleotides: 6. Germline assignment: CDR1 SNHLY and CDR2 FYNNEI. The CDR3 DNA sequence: TGTGCCAGTAAAGAGGGACAGGCTAATGAAAAACTGTTTTTT. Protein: CASKEGQANEKLFF.

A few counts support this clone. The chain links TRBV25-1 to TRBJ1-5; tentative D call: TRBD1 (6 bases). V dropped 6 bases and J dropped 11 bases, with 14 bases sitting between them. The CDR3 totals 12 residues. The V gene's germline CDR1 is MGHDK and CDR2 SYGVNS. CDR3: CASSLGGGTQHF. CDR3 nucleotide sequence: TGTGCCAGCAGCCTAGGGGGGGGCACCCAGCATTTT.

In DNA, the CDR3 is TGTGCCAGCAGCGTAGGAGCAGGGGGCGTGGGACAGCCCCAGCATTTT. Its translation is CASSVGAGGVGQPQHF. This sequence joins TRBV9 and TRBJ1-5; the match to TRBD1 covers 8 bases. CDR3 size: 16 residues. CDR1 SGDLS and CDR2 YYNGEE come from the germline V gene. Trimming at V came to 0 bases and at J to 7 bases, leaving 9 bases not matched to a gene.

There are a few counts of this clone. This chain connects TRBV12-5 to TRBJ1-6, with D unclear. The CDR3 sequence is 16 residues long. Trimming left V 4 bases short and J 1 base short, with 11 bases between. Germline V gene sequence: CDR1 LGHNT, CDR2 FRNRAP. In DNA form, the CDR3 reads TGTGCTAGTGGTTCCCGGGCGGGTTCCTATAATTCACCCCTCCACTTT. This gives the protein CASGSRAGSYNSPLHF.

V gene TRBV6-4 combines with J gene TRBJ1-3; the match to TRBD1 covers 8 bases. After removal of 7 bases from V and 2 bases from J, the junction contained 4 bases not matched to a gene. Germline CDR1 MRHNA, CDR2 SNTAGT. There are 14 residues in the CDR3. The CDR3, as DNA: TGTGCCAGCAAACAGGGGGAAACTGGAAACACCATATATTTT. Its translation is CASKQGETGNTIYF.

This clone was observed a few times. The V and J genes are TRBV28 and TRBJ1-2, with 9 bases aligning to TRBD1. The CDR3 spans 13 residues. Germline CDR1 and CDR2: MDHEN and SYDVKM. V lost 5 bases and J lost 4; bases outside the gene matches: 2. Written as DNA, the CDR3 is TGTGCCAGCAGTACGGACAGGGGCTATGGCTACACCTTC. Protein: CASSTDRGYGYTF.

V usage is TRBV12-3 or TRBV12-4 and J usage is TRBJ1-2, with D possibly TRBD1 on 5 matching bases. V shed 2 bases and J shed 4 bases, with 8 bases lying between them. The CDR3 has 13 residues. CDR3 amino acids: CASSLLGVYGYTF. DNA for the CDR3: TGTGCCAGCAGTTTATTAGGGGTCTATGGCTACACCTTC.

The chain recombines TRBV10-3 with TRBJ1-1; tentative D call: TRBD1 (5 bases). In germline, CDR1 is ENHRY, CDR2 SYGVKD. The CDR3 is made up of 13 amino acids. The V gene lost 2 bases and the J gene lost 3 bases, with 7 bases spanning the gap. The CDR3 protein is CAISESRDTEAFF. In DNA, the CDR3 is TGTGCCATCAGTGAGAGCAGGGACACTGAAGCTTTCTTT.

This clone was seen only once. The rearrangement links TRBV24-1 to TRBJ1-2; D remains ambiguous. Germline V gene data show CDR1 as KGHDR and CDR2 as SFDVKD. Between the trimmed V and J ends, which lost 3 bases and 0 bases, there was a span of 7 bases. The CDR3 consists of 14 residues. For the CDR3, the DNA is TGTGCCACCAGTGATGCCACTACTAACTATGGCTACACCTTC. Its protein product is CATSDATTNYGYTF.

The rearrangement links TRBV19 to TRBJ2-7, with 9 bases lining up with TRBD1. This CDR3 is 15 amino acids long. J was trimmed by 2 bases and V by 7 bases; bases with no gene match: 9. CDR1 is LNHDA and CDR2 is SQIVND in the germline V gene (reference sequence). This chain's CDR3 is CASKAGQGTAYEQYF. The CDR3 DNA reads TGTGCCAGTAAGGCTGGACAGGGGACAGCCTACGAGCAGTACTTC.

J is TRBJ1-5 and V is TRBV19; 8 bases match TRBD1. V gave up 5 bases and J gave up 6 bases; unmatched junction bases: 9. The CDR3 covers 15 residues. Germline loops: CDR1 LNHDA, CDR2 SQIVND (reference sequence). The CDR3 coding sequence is TGTGCCAGTAGTTACAGGGGGAATTTAGGTCAGCCCCAGCATTTT. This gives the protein CASSYRGNLGQPQHF.

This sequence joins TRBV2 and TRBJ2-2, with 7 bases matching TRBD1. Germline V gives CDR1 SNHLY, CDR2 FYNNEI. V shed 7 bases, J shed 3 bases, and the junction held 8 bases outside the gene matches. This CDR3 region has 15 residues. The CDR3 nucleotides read TGTGCCAGCACCGAGGACAGGCGGGACACCGGGGAGCTGTTTTTT. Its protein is CASTEDRRDTGELFF.

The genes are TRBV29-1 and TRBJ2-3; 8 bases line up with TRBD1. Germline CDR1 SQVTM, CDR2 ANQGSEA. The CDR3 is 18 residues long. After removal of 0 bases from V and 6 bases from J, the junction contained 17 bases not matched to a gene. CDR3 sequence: CSVEDTPRGTNRGDTQYF. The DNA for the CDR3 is TGCAGCGTTGAAGACACACCCCGAGGGACGAACAGGGGGGATACGCAGTATTTT.

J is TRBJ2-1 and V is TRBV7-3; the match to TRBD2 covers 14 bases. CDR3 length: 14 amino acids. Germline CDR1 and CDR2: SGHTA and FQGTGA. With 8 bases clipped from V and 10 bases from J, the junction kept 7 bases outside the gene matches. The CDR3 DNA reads TGTGCCAGCTCAACCGGGACTAGCGGGGGCGAGCAGTTCTTC. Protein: CASSTGTSGGEQFF.

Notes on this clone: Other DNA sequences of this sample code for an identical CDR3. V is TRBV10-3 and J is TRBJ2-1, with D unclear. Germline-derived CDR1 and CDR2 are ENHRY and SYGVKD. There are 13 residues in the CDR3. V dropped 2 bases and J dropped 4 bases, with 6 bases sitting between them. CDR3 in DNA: TGTGCCATCAGTGAGAGCGCATACAATGAGCAGTTCTTC. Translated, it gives CAISESAYNEQFF.

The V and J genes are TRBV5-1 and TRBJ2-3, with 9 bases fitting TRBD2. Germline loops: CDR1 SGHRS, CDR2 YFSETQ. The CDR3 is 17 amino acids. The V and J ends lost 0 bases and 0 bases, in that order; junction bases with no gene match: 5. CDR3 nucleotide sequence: TGCGCCAGCAGCTTGGCCCTAGCGGGAACTAGCACAGATACGCAGTATTTT. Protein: CASSLALAGTSTDTQYF.

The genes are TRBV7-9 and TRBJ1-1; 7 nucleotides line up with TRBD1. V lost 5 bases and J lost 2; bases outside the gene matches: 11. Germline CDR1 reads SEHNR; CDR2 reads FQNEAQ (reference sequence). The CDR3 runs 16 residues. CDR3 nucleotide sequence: TGTGCCAGCAGCGAAGACAGGGAACAAGGTAACACTGAAGCTTTCTTT. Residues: CASSEDREQGNTEAFF.

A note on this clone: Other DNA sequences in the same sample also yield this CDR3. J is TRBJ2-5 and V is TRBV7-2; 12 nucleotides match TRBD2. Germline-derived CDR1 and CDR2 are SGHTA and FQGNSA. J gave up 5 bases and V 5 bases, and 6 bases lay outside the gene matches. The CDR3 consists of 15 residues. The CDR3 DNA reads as TGTGCCAGCAGCCCACTAGCGGGGGGCCGGGAGACCCAGTACTTC. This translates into CASSPLAGGRETQYF.

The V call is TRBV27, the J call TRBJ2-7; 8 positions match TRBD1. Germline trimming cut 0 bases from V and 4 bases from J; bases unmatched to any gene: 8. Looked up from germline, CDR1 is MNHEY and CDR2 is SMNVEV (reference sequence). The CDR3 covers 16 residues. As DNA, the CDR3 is TGTGCCAGCAGTTTATCACCAGGGGGCGCGGCGTACGAGCAGTACTTC. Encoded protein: CASSLSPGGAAYEQYF.

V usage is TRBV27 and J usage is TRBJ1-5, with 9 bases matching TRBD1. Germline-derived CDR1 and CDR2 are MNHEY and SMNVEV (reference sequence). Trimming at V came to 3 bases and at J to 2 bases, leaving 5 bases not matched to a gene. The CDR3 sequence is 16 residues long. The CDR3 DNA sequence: TGTGCCAGCAGTTTGGGGACAGGGCTTGGCAATCAGCCCCAGCATTTT. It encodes CASSLGTGLGNQPQHF.

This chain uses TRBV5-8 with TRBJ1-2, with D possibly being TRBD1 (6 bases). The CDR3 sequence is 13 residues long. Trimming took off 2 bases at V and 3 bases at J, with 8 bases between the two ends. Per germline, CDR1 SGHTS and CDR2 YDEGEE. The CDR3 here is CASSFQGYYGYTF. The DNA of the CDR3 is TGTGCCAGCAGCTTCCAGGGGTACTATGGCTACACCTTC.

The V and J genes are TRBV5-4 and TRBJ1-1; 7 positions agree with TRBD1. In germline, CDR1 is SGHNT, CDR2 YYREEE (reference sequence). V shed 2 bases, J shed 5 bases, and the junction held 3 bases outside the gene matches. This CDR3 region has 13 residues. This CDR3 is CASSFDRETEAFF. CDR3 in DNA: TGTGCCAGCAGCTTCGACAGGGAAACTGAAGCTTTCTTT.

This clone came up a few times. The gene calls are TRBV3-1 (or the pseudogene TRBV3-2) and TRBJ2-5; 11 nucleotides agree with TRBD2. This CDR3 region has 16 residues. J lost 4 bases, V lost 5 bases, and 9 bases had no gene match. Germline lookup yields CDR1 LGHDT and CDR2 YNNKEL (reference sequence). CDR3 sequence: CASSAGTSGDTETQYF. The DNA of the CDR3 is TGTGCCAGCAGCGCCGGGACTAGCGGAGACACAGAGACCCAGTACTTC.

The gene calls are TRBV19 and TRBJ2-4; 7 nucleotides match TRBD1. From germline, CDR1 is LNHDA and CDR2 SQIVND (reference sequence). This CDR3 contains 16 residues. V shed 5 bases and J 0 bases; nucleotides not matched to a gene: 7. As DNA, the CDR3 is TGTGCCAGTAGTTCGACAGGGTACTTAGCCAAAAACATTCAGTACTTC. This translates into CASSSTGYLAKNIQYF.

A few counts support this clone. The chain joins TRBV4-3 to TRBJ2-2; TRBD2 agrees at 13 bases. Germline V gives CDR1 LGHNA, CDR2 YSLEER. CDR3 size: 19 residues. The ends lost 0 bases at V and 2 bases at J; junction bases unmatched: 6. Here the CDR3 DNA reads TGCGCCAGCAGCCAAGATTCGACTAGCGGGGGGAAAAACACCGGGGAGCTGTTTTTT. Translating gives CASSQDSTSGGKNTGELFF.

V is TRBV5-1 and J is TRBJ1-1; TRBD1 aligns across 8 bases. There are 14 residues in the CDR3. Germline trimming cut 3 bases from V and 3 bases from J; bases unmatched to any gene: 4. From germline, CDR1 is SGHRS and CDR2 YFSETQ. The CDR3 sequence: CASSSDREDTEAFF. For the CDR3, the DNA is TGCGCCAGCAGCTCGGACAGGGAGGACACTGAAGCTTTCTTT. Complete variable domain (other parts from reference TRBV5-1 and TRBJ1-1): KAGVTQTPRYLIKTRGQQVTLSCSPISGHRSVSWYQQTPGQGLQFLFEYFSETQRNKGNFPGRFSGRQFSNSRSEMNVSTLELGDSALYLCASSSDREDTEAFFGQGTRLTVV.

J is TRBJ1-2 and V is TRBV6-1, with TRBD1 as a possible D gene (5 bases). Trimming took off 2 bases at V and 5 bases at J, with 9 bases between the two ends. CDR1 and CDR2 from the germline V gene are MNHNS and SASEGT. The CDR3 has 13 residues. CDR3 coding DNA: TGTGCCAGCAGTGAAACTCAGGGTTATGGCTACACCTTC. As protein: CASSETQGYGYTF.

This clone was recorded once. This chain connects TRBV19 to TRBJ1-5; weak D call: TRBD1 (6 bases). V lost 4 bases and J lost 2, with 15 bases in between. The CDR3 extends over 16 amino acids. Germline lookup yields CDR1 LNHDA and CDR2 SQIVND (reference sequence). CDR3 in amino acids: CASSTWTAGGNQPQHF. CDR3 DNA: TGTGCCAGTAGTACGTGGACAGCCGGAGGCAATCAGCCCCAGCATTTT.

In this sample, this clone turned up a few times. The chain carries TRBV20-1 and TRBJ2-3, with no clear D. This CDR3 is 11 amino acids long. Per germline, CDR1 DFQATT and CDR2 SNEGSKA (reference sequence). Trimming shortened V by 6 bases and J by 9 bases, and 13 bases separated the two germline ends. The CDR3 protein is CSASIPRTQYF. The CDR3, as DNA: TGCAGTGCCTCAATCCCCCGGACGCAGTATTTT.